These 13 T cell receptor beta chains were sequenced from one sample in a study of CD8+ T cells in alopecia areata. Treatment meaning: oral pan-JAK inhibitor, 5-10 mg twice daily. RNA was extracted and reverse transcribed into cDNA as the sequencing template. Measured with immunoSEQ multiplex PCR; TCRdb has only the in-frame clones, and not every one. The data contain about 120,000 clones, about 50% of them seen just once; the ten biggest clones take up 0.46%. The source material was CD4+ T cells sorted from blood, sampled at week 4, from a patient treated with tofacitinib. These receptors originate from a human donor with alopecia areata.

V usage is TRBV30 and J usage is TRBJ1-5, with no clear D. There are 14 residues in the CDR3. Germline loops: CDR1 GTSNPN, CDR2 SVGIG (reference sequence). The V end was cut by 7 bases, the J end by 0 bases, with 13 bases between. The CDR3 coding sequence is TGTGCCTCGTCGGGCGGGAATAGCAATCAGCCCCAGCATTTT. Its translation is CASSGGNSNQPQHF.

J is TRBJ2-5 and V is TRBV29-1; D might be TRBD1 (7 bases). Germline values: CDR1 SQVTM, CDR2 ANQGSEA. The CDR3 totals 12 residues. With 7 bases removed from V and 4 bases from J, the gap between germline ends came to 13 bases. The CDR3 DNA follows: TGCAGCGCTGAGCAGGGGGGAGAGACCCAGTACTTC. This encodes CSAEQGGETQYF.

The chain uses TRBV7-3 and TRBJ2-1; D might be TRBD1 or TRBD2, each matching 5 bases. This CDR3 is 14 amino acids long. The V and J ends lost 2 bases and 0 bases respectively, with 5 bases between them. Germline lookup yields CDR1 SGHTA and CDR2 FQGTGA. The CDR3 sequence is CASSLGGSYNEQFF. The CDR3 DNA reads TGTGCCAGCAGCTTAGGGGGCTCCTACAATGAGCAGTTCTTC.

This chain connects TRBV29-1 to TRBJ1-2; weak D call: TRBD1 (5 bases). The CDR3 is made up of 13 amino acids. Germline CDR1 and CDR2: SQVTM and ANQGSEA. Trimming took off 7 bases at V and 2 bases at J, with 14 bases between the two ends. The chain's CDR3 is CSAGAKGNYGYTF. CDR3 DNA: TGCAGCGCCGGGGCGAAAGGGAACTATGGCTACACCTTC.

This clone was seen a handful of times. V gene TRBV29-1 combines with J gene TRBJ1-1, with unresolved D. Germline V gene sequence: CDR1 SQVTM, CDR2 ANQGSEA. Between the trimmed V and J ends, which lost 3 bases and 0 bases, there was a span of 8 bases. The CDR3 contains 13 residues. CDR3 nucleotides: TGCAGCGTTGACGAGGTACTGAACACTGAAGCTTTCTTT. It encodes CSVDEVLNTEAFF. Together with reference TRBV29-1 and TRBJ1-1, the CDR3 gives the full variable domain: SAVISQKPSRDICQRGTSLTIQCQVDSQVTMMFWYRQQPGQSLTLIATANQGSEATYESGFVIDKFPISRPNLTFSTLTVSNMSPEDSSIYLCSVDEVLNTEAFFGQGTRLTVV.

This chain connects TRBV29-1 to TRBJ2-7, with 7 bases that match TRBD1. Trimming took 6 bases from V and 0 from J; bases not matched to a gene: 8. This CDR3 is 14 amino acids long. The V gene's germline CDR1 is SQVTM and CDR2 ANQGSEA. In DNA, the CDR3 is TGCAGCGTAACAAAGCCAGGGGGCTCCTACGAGCAGTACTTC. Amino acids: CSVTKPGGSYEQYF.

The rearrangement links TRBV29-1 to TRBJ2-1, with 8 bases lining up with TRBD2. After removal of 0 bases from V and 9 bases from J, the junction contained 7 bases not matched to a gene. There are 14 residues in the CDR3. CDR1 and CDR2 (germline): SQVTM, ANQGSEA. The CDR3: CSVEDYGGVVEQFF. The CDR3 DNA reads TGCAGCGTTGAAGACTACGGGGGGGTAGTTGAGCAGTTCTTC.

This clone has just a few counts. DNA of the CDR3: TGTGCCAGCAGTGAAGCAGGCTCTGGGGCCAACGTCCTGACTTTC. It is translated as CASSEAGSGANVLTF. This sequence joins TRBV25-1 and TRBJ2-6; no clear D. V was pared by 2 bases and J by 0 bases, with 5 bases between. CDR1 is MGHDK and CDR2 is SYGVNS in the germline V gene. This CDR3 comprises 15 residues.

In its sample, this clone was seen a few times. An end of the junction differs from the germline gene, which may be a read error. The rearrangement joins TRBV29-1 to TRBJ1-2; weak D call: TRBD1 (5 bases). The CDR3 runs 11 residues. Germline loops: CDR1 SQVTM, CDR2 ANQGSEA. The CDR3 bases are TGCAGCGTAGACAGTAACCATGGCTACACCTTC. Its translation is CSVDSNHGYTF.

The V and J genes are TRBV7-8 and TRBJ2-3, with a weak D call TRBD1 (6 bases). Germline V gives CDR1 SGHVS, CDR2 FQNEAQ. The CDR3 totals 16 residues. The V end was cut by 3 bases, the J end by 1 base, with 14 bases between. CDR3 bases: TGTGCCAGCAGCTTTTCCGGGACACCTGGCACAGATACGCAGTATTTT. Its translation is CASSFSGTPGTDTQYF.

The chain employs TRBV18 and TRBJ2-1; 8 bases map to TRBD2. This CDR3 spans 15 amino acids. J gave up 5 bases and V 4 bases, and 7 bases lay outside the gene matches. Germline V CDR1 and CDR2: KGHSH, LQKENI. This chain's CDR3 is CASSQSGGHNNEQFF. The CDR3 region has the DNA TGTGCCAGCTCACAGAGCGGGGGCCATAACAATGAGCAGTTCTTC.

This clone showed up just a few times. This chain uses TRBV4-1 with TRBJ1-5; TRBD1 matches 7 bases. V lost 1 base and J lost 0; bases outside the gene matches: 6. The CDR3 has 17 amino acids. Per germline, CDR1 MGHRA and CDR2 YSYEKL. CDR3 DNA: TGCGCCAGCAGCCAAGGACAGGGAGGTAATAGCAATCAGCCCCAGCATTTT. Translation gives CASSQGQGGNSNQPQHF.

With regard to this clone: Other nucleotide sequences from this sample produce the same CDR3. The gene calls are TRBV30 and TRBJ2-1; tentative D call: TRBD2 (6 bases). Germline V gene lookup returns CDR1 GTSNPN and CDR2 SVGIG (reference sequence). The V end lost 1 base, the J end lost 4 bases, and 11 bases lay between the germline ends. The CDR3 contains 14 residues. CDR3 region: CAWSGRGPYNEQFF. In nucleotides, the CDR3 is TGTGCCTGGAGTGGGAGGGGACCTTACAATGAGCAGTTCTTC.